The next 5 T cell receptor beta chains were all read from a single sample in a study of blood T cell repertoires in COVID-19 (dated by TCRdb to 2019 to 2021). The library was generated by the immunoSEQ multiplex PCR assay. The clones in this table, taken by TCRdb from immuneACCESS, are in-frame only. Not every clone is retained; where verified, under half of the shortfall comes from an unresolved V gene, and the cause of the rest is unknown. For this sample there are roughly 120,000 clones; approximately 80% appear just once. The leading ten clones occupy roughly 8.6% of the sample. Specimen: peripheral blood. The source is a human donor in a cohort sampled during active COVID-19.

The chain has TRBV30 and TRBJ2-7; 8 bases line up with TRBD2. Per the germline V gene, CDR1 is GTSNPN and CDR2 is SVGIG (reference sequence). CDR3 length equals 13 residues. Unmatched junction bases numbered 7, after V lost 2 bases and J lost 7 bases. Here the CDR3 reads CAWSTSGGGEQYF. The CDR3 DNA reads TGTGCCTGGAGTACAAGCGGGGGAGGGGAGCAGTACTTC. Complete variable domain (other parts from reference TRBV30 and TRBJ2-7): SQTIHQWPATLVQPVGSPLSLECTVEGTSNPNLYWYRQAAGRGLQLLFYSVGIGQISSEVPQNLSASRPQDRQFILSSKKLLLSDSGFYLCAWSTSGGGEQYFGPGTRLTVT.

This clone was found a few times. The J gene is TRBJ2-7, the V gene TRBV3-1 (or the pseudogene TRBV3-2); D unclear. From germline, CDR1 is LGHDT and CDR2 YNNKEL (reference sequence). V gave up 4 bases and J gave up 0 bases, with 4 bases separating them. The CDR3 covers 12 residues. The CDR3 region is CASSRYSYEQYF. Here the CDR3 DNA reads TGTGCCAGCAGCCGCTACTCCTACGAGCAGTACTTC.

The chain has TRBV2 and TRBJ1-6; no reliable D call. The CDR3 consists of 15 residues. Trimming cost V 4 bases and J 7 bases, with 14 bases left between them. CDR1 and CDR2 (germline): SNHLY, FYNNEI. This CDR3 reads CASSVGQVQNSPLHF. In DNA form, the CDR3 reads TGTGCCAGCAGTGTCGGCCAGGTCCAAAATTCACCCCTCCACTTT.

This clone occurred once. This rearrangement joins TRBV19 to TRBJ2-7, with TRBD1 identical over 7 bases. Germline CDR1 is LNHDA and CDR2 is SQIVND (reference sequence). Unmatched junction bases numbered 9, after V lost 7 bases and J lost 6 bases. This CDR3 has 13 amino acids. CDR3 sequence reads: CASTSTGRGEQYF. The CDR3 DNA is TGTGCCAGTACCTCGACAGGGAGAGGCGAGCAGTACTTC.

The gene calls are TRBV7-6 and TRBJ2-3; D gene unclear. The CDR3 loop spans 13 amino acids. Germline V lookup: CDR1 SGHVS, CDR2 FNYEAQ. Trimming took 1 base from V and 8 from J, leaving 10 bases between them. The CDR3 sequence: CASSLVGSGTQYF. DNA for the CDR3: TGTGCCAGCAGCTTAGTCGGGTCGGGTACGCAGTATTTT.